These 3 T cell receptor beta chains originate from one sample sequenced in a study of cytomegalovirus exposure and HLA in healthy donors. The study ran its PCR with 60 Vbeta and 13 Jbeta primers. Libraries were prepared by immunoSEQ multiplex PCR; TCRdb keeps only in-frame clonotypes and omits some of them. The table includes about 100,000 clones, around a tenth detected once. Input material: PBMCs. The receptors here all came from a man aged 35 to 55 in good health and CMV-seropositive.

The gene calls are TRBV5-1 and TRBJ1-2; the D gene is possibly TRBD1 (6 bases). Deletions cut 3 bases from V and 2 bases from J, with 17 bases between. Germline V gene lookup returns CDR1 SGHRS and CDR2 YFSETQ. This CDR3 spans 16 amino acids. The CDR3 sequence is CASSYNTGGENYGYTF. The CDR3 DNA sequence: TGCGCCAGCAGCTACAACACGGGGGGCGAGAACTATGGCTACACCTTC.

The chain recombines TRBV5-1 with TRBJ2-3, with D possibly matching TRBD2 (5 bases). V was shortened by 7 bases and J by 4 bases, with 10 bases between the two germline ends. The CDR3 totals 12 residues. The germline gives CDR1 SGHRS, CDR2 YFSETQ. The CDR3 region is CASEGSADTQYF. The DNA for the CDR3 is TGCGCCAGCGAGGGTAGCGCAGATACGCAGTATTTT.

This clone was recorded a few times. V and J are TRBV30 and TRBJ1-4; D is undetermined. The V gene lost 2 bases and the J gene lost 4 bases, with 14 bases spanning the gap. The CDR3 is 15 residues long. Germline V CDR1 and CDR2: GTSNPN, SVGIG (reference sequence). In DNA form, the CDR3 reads TGTGCCTGGAGTTCGAATGGCCAGATTAATGAAAAACTGTTTTTT. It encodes CAWSSNGQINEKLFF.